The rows below give T cell receptor beta chains drawn from one sample of a study of blood T cells in healthy people across ages. TCRdb itself ran the 5' RACE reads through MiXCR, one entry per CDR3 protein. The sample has around 780,000 distinct CDR3 sequences; roughly 56% are singletons. The sequenced sample consisted of blood. All receptors come from a man aged 35 to 55 in good health. Each CDR3 is given with its conserved first and last residue. The D gene is left open where the match is weak. Size is stated for part of the rows, as once, few or many counts, or as a class when the clone is expanded.

TRBJ2-7 TRBD1 few TRBV6-2/TRBV6-3 TGTGCCAGCAGAACAATCAAGGGACAGGGGCACTGGGAGCAGTACTTC CASRTIKGQGHWEQYF
TRBJ2-2 TRBD2 NA TRBV6-5 TGTGCCAGCACCGTGACTAGCGGGCGCACCGGGGAGCTGTTTTTT CASTVTSGRTGELFF
TRBJ2-5 TRBD2 once TRBV18 TGTGCCAGCTCACGACTAGCGGGAGCTGAGACCCAGTACTTC CASSRLAGAETQYF
TRBJ2-1 NA few TRBV29-1 TGCAGCGTTGCACACAGGGTTGGTAGCTTGTATGAGCAGTTCTTC CSVAHRVGSLYEQFF
TRBJ2-7 TRBD1 NA TRBV6-2/TRBV6-3 TGTGCCAGCAGTCCCCAGGGACAGACCTACGAGCAGTACTTC CASSPQGQTYEQYF
TRBJ2-5 NA NA TRBV4-1 TGCGCCAGCAGCCAATGGTTGGCAGAGACCCAGTACTTC CASSQWLAETQYF
TRBJ2-1 TRBD2 NA TRBV3-1 TGTGCCAGCAGCCAAGATCCGGTAGCGGGGGAGAAGTTCTTC CASSQDPVAGEKFF
TRBJ2-5 NA NA TRBV5-1 TGCGCCAGCAGCTTGTCACAGGGTAGGGAGACCCAGTACTTC CASSLSQGRETQYF
TRBJ1-6 TRBD1 NA TRBV5-1 TGCGCCAGCAGCCCGGGGACAGGCGGGCTAAAGGCGGCACCCCTCCACTTT CASSPGTGGLKAAPLHF
TRBJ2-7 NA NA TRBV5-4 TGTGCCAGCAGCGTAGGGACCGTCGCAGAGCAGTACTTC CASSVGTVAEQYF
TRBJ2-5 TRBD2 NA TRBV7-9 TGTGCCAGCAGTCTTCGCTCTGGTGCGGGAGTCTGGAGAGAGACCCAGTACTTC CASSLRSGAGVWRETQYF
TRBJ2-7 NA once TRBV9 TGTGCCAGCAGCGCCAGGACTGACAAGCCCTCCTACAATGAGCAGTACTTC CASSARTDKPSYNEQYF
TRBJ2-7 NA NA TRBV20-1 TGCAGTGCTAGACTCGGCTACGAGCAGTACTTC CSARLGYEQYF
TRBJ2-3 NA many TRBV18 TGTGCCAGCTCACCAGGGAACTCGGCAGATACGCAGTATTTT CASSPGNSADTQYF
TRBJ2-1 TRBD1 NA TRBV6-2/TRBV6-3 TGTGCCAGCAGTTACATATGGGGCCAGGGGGTAGGCAATGAGCAGTTCTTC CASSYIWGQGVGNEQFF
TRBJ1-3 NA NA TRBV27 TGTGCCAGCCAGGCTGCGGGATCTGGAAACACCATATATTTT CASQAAGSGNTIYF
TRBJ2-7 TRBD1 NA TRBV20-1 TGCAGTGCTCTATCGGGACAGAGCTCCTACGAGCAGTACTTC CSALSGQSSYEQYF
TRBJ2-7 NA NA TRBV21-1 TGTGCCAGCAGCAGGGGAGCGACGGAAGACTACTACGAGCAGTACTTC CASSRGATEDYYEQYF
TRBJ1-1 NA NA TRBV2 TGTGCCAGCATCTATGAGGGGACGTTGAAATCTGAAGCTTTCTTT CASIYEGTLKSEAFF
TRBJ2-5 TRBD1 few TRBV4-3 TGCGCCAGCAGCTCACTGGGGACAGGGAGTCTAGAGACCCAGTACTTC CASSSLGTGSLETQYF
TRBJ2-3 NA once TRBV2 TGTGCCACCACTCTGCGGACAGATACGCAGTATTTT CATTLRTDTQYF
TRBJ2-3 NA NA TRBV5-1 TGCGCCAGCAGCTCCGGATGGGGCAGTAGCACAGATACGCAGTATTTT CASSSGWGSSTDTQYF
TRBJ1-1 NA few TRBV4-3 TGCGCCAGCAGCCAGCGTATGGAGACTGAAGCTTTCTTT CASSQRMETEAFF
TRBJ2-2 NA once TRBV29-1 TGCAGCGTTGGGTTTTCAACCGGGGAGCTGTTTTTT CSVGFSTGELFF
TRBJ2-5 NA NA TRBV7-2 TGTGCCAGCAGCTTAGGGGTGTTAGGGACCCAGTACTTC CASSLGVLGTQYF
TRBJ1-5 NA once TRBV11-2 TGTGCCAGCAGCCTCTCCGGGAGGTACTCCCCCCAGCATTTT CASSLSGRYSPQHF
TRBJ2-3 NA NA TRBV27 TGTGCCAGCAGTTTGTGGGGCCCACCGAGCGATACGCAGTATTTT CASSLWGPPSDTQYF
TRBJ2-5 NA once TRBV20-1 TGCAGTGCTAGAGATATAAAGACCCAGTACTTC CSARDIKTQYF
TRBJ2-3 NA NA TRBV21-1 TGTGCCAGCAGCAAAGCAAACCCAGGGGTTGCGGACACAGATACGCAGTATTTT CASSKANPGVADTDTQYF
TRBJ1-2 TRBD1 NA TRBV20-1 TGCAGTGCTAAGACCGGACAGGACGACTATGGCTACACCTTC CSAKTGQDDYGYTF
TRBJ2-7 NA NA TRBV12-3/TRBV12-4 TGTGCCAGCAGTCCTCACGACGCGAATGACGAGCAGTACTTC CASSPHDANDEQYF
TRBJ1-2 NA NA TRBV3-1 TGTGCCAGCAGCCAAGAGTTCCCACCTACAAACTATGGCTACACCTTC CASSQEFPPTNYGYTF
TRBJ2-2 NA NA TRBV29-1 TGCAGCGTTGGGGTTATCTCGAACACCGGGGAGCTGTTTTTT CSVGVISNTGELFF
TRBJ2-3 TRBD1 few TRBV10-3 TGTGCCATCAGTACAGGGGGCTCGGATACGCAGTATTTT CAISTGGSDTQYF
TRBJ1-4 NA NA TRBV5-1 TGCGCCAGCAGCTTAAGAGGGACTGAAGGTGAAAAACTGTTTTTT CASSLRGTEGEKLFF
TRBJ1-5 TRBD1 NA TRBV20-1 TGCAGTGCTAGAGTTAGGGGGACAGGCAATCAGCCCCAGCATTTT CSARVRGTGNQPQHF
TRBJ2-3 TRBD2 NA TRBV12-3/TRBV12-4 TGTGCCAGCAGTTTATATAGCGGGGGGGATACGCAGTATTTT CASSLYSGGDTQYF
TRBJ2-1 TRBD2 NA TRBV7-2 TGTGCCAGCAGCTTAGAGCCCGGGGGAGGAAGCGGGGGCGGCAATGAGCAGTTCTTC CASSLEPGGGSGGGNEQFF
TRBJ2-1 NA NA TRBV9 TGTGCCAGCAGCGTAGGGTCTAGCGTCAATGAGCAGTTCTTC CASSVGSSVNEQFF
TRBJ2-7 TRBD2 NA TRBV6-6 TGCGCCAGCAGTTTCGGGACTAGCGGGAGGGGCGAGCAGTACTTC CASSFGTSGRGEQYF
TRBJ2-1 NA NA TRBV20-1 TGCAGTGCTAGAGATCCGACAGGGAGGGAGCAGTTCTTC CSARDPTGREQFF
TRBJ2-3 NA NA TRBV29-1 TGCAGCGTTGATACTGTCCTGGGGGCAGATACGCAGTATTTT CSVDTVLGADTQYF
TRBJ2-6 NA NA TRBV7-2 TGTGCCAGCAGCTTGAGGCGCCCTCGGGTCTCTGGGGCCAACGTCCTGACTTTC CASSLRRPRVSGANVLTF
TRBJ2-3 NA few TRBV19 TGTGCCAGTAGGACAGCCGCAACCACAGATACGCAGTATTTT CASRTAATTDTQYF
TRBJ2-7 NA few TRBV29-1 TGCAGCGTTCATCTAGCTGGCTACGAGCAGTACTTC CSVHLAGYEQYF
TRBJ1-5 NA few TRBV6-1 TGTGCCAGCAGTGAAAAATGGGGTGGTCAGCCCCAGCATTTT CASSEKWGGQPQHF
TRBJ2-3 TRBD1 NA TRBV28 TGTGCCAGCAGTTTATCGGGACAGGGGGCAGATACGCAGTATTTT CASSLSGQGADTQYF
TRBJ2-3 TRBD2 few TRBV29-1 TGCAGCGTTGAAGTTTGGGTAGCGGGAGGGCTAGCAGATACGCAGTATTTT CSVEVWVAGGLADTQYF
TRBJ2-3 TRBD2 few TRBV29-1 TGCAGCGACCAACGGACGCGGGAGGGAGATACGCAGTATTTT CSDQRTREGDTQYF
TRBJ2-1 NA NA TRBV20-1 TGCAGTGCCCCGACGGGGTTACAATCCAATGAGCAGTTCTTC CSAPTGLQSNEQFF
TRBJ1-2 NA once TRBV7-9 TGTGCCAGCAGCCCACCCGGGAGTTCTAACTATGGCTACACCTTC CASSPPGSSNYGYTF
TRBJ2-7 NA NA TRBV6-2/TRBV6-3 TGTGCCAGCAGTTACTCTATAGGGACCTCCTACGAGCAGTACTTC CASSYSIGTSYEQYF